The 16 T cell receptor beta chains below all came from one sample that was sequenced in a study of blood T cell repertoires in COVID-19. TCRdb's copy holds only in-frame clones and misses some; the assay was immunoSEQ multiplex PCR. The data hold around 150,000 clones, with roughly nine tenths observed a single time. Sequencing input: peripheral blood. Source of these receptors: a woman aged 60 to 75 with active COVID-19.

The chain uses TRBV7-9 and TRBJ2-1; 7 nucleotides match TRBD1. CDR3 length: 15 residues. Losses at the gene ends were 1 base for V and 4 bases for J; bases not matched to a gene: 4. Germline V CDR1 and CDR2: SEHNR, FQNEAQ (reference sequence). The CDR3: CASSLGTGLYNEQFF. The DNA of the CDR3 is TGTGCCAGCAGCTTAGGGACAGGTTTATACAATGAGCAGTTCTTC.

This clone was recorded once. V is TRBV5-6 and J is TRBJ1-3; a weak D match, TRBD1 (6 bases). Germline V gene data show CDR1 as SGHDT and CDR2 as YYEEEE. V was cut by 0 bases and J by 5 bases, with 9 bases left in between. The CDR3 loop spans 14 amino acids. Here the CDR3 DNA reads TGTGCCAGCAGCTTGGCAGGGGCAAGAAACACCATATATTTT. This gives the protein CASSLAGARNTIYF.

This clone was seen just once. The chain carries TRBV24-1 and TRBJ2-7; TRBD1 aligns across 7 bases. The length of the CDR3 is 15 residues. Germline values: CDR1 KGHDR, CDR2 SFDVKD. The V gene end was trimmed by 7 bases and the J gene end by 1 base; junction bases not matched to a gene: 9. This CDR3 reads CATSPGVDRSYEQYF. As DNA, the CDR3 is TGTGCCACCAGCCCCGGGGTGGACAGGTCCTACGAGCAGTACTTC.

This chain joins TRBV19 and TRBJ1-1; 7 bases are shared with TRBD1. The CDR3 loop spans 15 amino acids. The V and J ends lost 2 bases and 5 bases, in that order; junction bases with no gene match: 8. Germline V lookup: CDR1 LNHDA, CDR2 SQIVND (reference sequence). The CDR3 sequence is CASSIWGPGGTEAFF. The CDR3 nucleotides read TGTGCCAGTAGTATATGGGGCCCAGGGGGGACTGAAGCTTTCTTT.

This clone was seen just once. V and J are TRBV10-3 and TRBJ1-2; D is possibly TRBD1 (6 bases). V gave up 3 bases and J gave up 5 bases, with 10 bases separating them. This CDR3 spans 13 amino acids. Looked up from germline, CDR1 is ENHRY and CDR2 is SYGVKD. CDR3 sequence reads: CAISDAGEYGYTF. CDR3 bases: TGTGCCATCAGTGATGCAGGGGAGTATGGCTACACCTTC.

In this sample, this clone turned up once. The V gene is TRBV7-3, the J gene TRBJ2-1, with D tentatively TRBD1 (5 bases). The CDR3 is 18 residues long. The V end was cut by 2 bases, the J end by 4 bases, with 21 bases between. Germline values: CDR1 SGHTA, CDR2 FQGTGA. The CDR3 nucleotides are TGTGCCAGCAGCTTAGCCTCCCCGCAGGGTATTCCTTACAATGAGCAGTTCTTC. Encoded protein: CASSLASPQGIPYNEQFF.

This clone was seen only once. CDR3 amino acids: CASSPGGAGTEAFF. The CDR3 DNA reads TGTGCCAGCTCTCCGGGGGGCGCGGGGACTGAAGCTTTCTTT. This rearrangement joins TRBV18 to TRBJ1-1; maybe TRBD1 (6 bases). Trimming pared 6 bases from V and 5 bases from J, leaving 16 bases between. Germline assignment: CDR1 KGHSH and CDR2 LQKENI. The CDR3 spans 14 residues.

V gene TRBV6-5 combines with J gene TRBJ2-1, with TRBD2 as a possible D gene (5 bases). CDR1 and CDR2 from the germline V gene are MNHEY and SVGAGI. This CDR3 region has 14 residues. Trimming shortened V by 2 bases and J by 6 bases, and 11 bases separated the two germline ends. CDR3 sequence reads: CASSYMRASNEQFF. The CDR3 coding sequence is TGTGCCAGCAGTTACATGCGGGCCTCCAATGAGCAGTTCTTC.

This chain links TRBV7-8 with TRBJ1-1, with D unclear. Deletions cut 5 bases from V and 0 bases from J, with 7 bases between. CDR1 is SGHVS and CDR2 is FQNEAQ in the germline V gene. There are 13 residues in the CDR3. The CDR3 DNA reads as TGTGCCAGCAGCAACCGGGTGAACACTGAAGCTTTCTTT. Protein product: CASSNRVNTEAFF. Supplemented by reference TRBV7-8 and TRBJ1-1, the full variable domain reads GAGVSQSPRYKVAKRGQDVALRCDPISGHVSLFWYQQALGQGPEFLTYFQNEAQLDKSGLPSDRFFAERPEGSVSTLKIQRTQQEDSAVYLCASSNRVNTEAFFGQGTRLTVV.

This chain uses TRBV7-9 with TRBJ2-5; a weak D match, TRBD2 (6 bases). The V end was cut by 3 bases, the J end by 5 bases, with 13 bases between. CDR3 length: 14 amino acids. CDR1 and CDR2 from the germline V gene are SEHNR and FQNEAQ (reference sequence). The CDR3 coding sequence is TGTGCCAGCAGCTTCTCCGGGAGCGGTGAGACCCAGTACTTC. Its translation is CASSFSGSGETQYF. Combining the CDR3 with reference TRBV7-9 and TRBJ2-5 gives the whole variable domain DTGVSQNPRHKITKRGQNVTFRCDPISEHNRLYWYRQTLGQGPEFLTYFQNEAQLEKSRLLSDRFSAERPKGSFSTLEIQRTEQGDSAMYLCASSFSGSGETQYFGPGTRLLVL.

The table lists this clone with a count of one. The V gene is TRBV11-2, the J gene TRBJ1-4; the D gene is possibly TRBD1 (6 bases). V was clipped by 4 bases and J by 5 bases, with 17 bases between them. CDR1 and CDR2 from the germline V gene are SGHAT and FQNNGV. The CDR3 is made up of 16 amino acids. Here the CDR3 DNA reads TGTGCCAGCAGCTCAGCGGGGGCTTGGCAAAATGAAAAACTGTTTTTT. As protein: CASSSAGAWQNEKLFF.

V and J are TRBV28 and TRBJ2-1; TRBD2 agrees at 8 bases. The CDR3 extends over 17 amino acids. Germline CDR1 reads MDHEN; CDR2 reads SYDVKM. V lost 7 bases, J lost 1 base, and 12 bases stayed unmatched. The CDR3 reads CASTEASGFPSYNEQFF. Here the CDR3 DNA reads TGTGCCAGCACCGAGGCTAGCGGGTTCCCTTCCTACAATGAGCAGTTCTTC.

The chain couples TRBV4-1 to TRBJ2-7, with 8 bases lining up with TRBD1. This CDR3 has 15 amino acids. Germline V gene lookup returns CDR1 MGHRA and CDR2 YSYEKL. V dropped 4 bases and J dropped 3; count of bases not matched to a gene: 8. The CDR3 sequence is CASSPADRAIYEQYF. CDR3 DNA sequence: TGCGCCAGCAGCCCAGCGGACAGGGCTATCTACGAGCAGTACTTC.

The chain is built from TRBV7-2 and TRBJ1-1; unclear D gene. The V end lost 2 bases, the J end lost 4 bases, and 17 bases lay between the germline ends. CDR3 size: 16 residues. Germline V gives CDR1 SGHTA, CDR2 FQGNSA. CDR3 in DNA: TGTGCCAGCAGCTTAAGGATCGAGGGAAGTAGCACTGAAGCTTTCTTT. As protein: CASSLRIEGSSTEAFF.

This sequence joins TRBV18 and TRBJ2-7; a weak D match, TRBD1 (6 bases). There are 17 residues in the CDR3. V was trimmed by 2 bases and J by 1 base, leaving 18 bases between them. The V gene's germline CDR1 is KGHSH and CDR2 LQKENI. CDR3 bases: TGTGCCAGCTCACCAACCGGACAGCTAAGGGGGTCCTACGAGCAGTACTTC. Protein product: CASSPTGQLRGSYEQYF. Combining the CDR3 with reference TRBV18 and TRBJ2-7 gives the whole variable domain NAGVMQNPRHLVRRRGQEARLRCSPMKGHSHVYWYRQLPEEGLKFMVYLQKENIIDESGMPKERFSAEFPKEGPSILRIQQVVRGDSAAYFCASSPTGQLRGSYEQYFGPGTRLTVT.

For the CDR3, the DNA is TGTGCCAGCAGCTTCGCCCAGGGTAGTGGAAAACTGTTTTTT. It codes for CASSFAQGSGKLFF. The chain joins TRBV7-2 to TRBJ1-4, with a weak D call TRBD1 (5 bases). The CDR3 consists of 14 residues. Germline-derived CDR1 and CDR2 are SGHTA and FQGNSA. Deletions cut 3 bases from V and 10 bases from J, with 15 bases between.